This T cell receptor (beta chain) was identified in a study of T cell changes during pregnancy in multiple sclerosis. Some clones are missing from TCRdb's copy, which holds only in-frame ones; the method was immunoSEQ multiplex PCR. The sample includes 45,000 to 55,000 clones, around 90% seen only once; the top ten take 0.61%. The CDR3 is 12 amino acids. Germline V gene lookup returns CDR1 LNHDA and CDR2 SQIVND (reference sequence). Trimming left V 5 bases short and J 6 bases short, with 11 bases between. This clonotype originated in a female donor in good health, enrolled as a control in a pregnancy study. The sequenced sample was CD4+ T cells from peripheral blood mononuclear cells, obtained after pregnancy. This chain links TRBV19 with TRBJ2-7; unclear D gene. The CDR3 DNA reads TGTGCCAGTAGTTTCACTGTCGGCGAGCAGTACTTC. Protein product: CASSFTVGEQYF.